Here is one TCR beta chain with its context. The antigen is not known. In the original analysis: CDR3 was compared across clinicopathological groups, and the resulting differences were used to build a distant-metastasis classifier for papillary thyroid cancer. TCRdb re-clonotyped the PCR reads via MiXCR. The V and J calls were determined by TCRdb, not by the authors. The sample includes under 25,000 clones, roughly 22% of them seen just once. No treatment had been given to any patient before thyroid surgery. V shed 4 bases, J shed 2 bases, and the junction held 7 bases outside the gene matches. This CDR3 has 16 amino acids. CDR1 and CDR2 (germline): KGHDR, SFDVKD. This entry is derived from a study of metastatic and nonmetastatic thyroid tumors. As for the study in general: Comparative analysis of repertoires was undertaken across blood and tumor or nodule tissue obtained from malignant and benign thyroid patients.

Study results and limitations: Relative to benign nodules, malignant thyroid tumors were reportedly characterized by significantly elevated TCR beta diversity in blood and tumor.

This clonotype originated in a female donor with papillary thyroid cancer or a benign thyroid nodule (not recorded which). Some clones in this sample may be carry-over from other donors' samples. Sequencing used adjacent normal tissue. The V and J genes are TRBV24-1 and TRBJ2-5, with 9 bases matching TRBD2. CDR3: CATSDPTSGAQETQYF. The CDR3 DNA is TGTGCCACCAGTGACCCGACTAGCGGAGCTCAAGAGACCCAGTACTTC.